Listed below are T cell receptor beta chains from one sample, sequenced in a study of blood T cell repertoires in COVID-19. This table comes from immunoSEQ multiplex PCR, and its TCRdb copy is limited to in-frame clones, with some not included. The sample consists of 300,000 to 450,000 clones, 80% to 90% of them appearing once. Source material: peripheral blood. The receptors here all came from a woman aged 25 to 39 with COVID-19, enrolled during active disease. CDR3s include the opening cysteine and the closing phenylalanine or tryptophan. Each record gives: J gene, V gene, clone size, CDR3 length, D gene, CDR3 DNA, CDR3 protein. A D gene is named only where the DNA matches it firmly. Some rows mark clone size as missing; the rest say once, few, many or name a class of expanded clone.

j_gene: TRBJ1-1
v_gene: TRBV19
abundance: NA
len: 13
d_gene: NA
CDR3nt: TGTGCCAGTAGTCTCCGGGGGAGTACTGAAGCTTTCTTT
CDR3aa: CASSLRGSTEAFF

j_gene: TRBJ2-7
v_gene: TRBV5-6
abundance: NA
len: 14
d_gene: TRBD2
CDR3nt: TGTGCCAGCAGCTCGCCGGGGGGGTTCTACGAGCAGTACTTC
CDR3aa: CASSSPGGFYEQYF

j_gene: TRBJ2-3
v_gene: TRBV15
abundance: NA
len: 15
d_gene: NA
CDR3nt: TGTGCCACCAGTCCGGGGTCCGTCGAATCGGATACGCAGTATTTT
CDR3aa: CATSPGSVESDTQYF

j_gene: TRBJ1-1
v_gene: TRBV12-3/TRBV12-4
abundance: NA
len: 13
d_gene: NA
CDR3nt: TGTGCCAGCAGCCCAACATACAGCACTGAAGCTTTCTTT
CDR3aa: CASSPTYSTEAFF

j_gene: TRBJ2-7
v_gene: TRBV6-5
abundance: NA
len: 15
d_gene: TRBD1
CDR3nt: TGTGCCAGCAGTTACGGGCGGACAGGACCCTACGAGCAGTACTTC
CDR3aa: CASSYGRTGPYEQYF

j_gene: TRBJ1-2
v_gene: TRBV28
abundance: NA
len: 14
d_gene: NA
CDR3nt: TGTGCCAGCATCGGGGGGTTCCGTGACTATGGCTACACCTTC
CDR3aa: CASIGGFRDYGYTF

j_gene: TRBJ2-2
v_gene: TRBV6-6
abundance: few
len: 14
d_gene: TRBD1
CDR3nt: TGTGCCAGCAGTTACGACAGGGCCACCGGGGAGCTGTTTTTT
CDR3aa: CASSYDRATGELFF

j_gene: TRBJ2-1
v_gene: TRBV9
abundance: NA
len: 18
d_gene: TRBD2
CDR3nt: TGTGCCAGCAGCCCAAGGACTAGCGGGAGGGCCGGCTACAATGAGCAGTTCTTC
CDR3aa: CASSPRTSGRAGYNEQFF

j_gene: TRBJ2-5
v_gene: TRBV10-2
abundance: NA
len: 13
d_gene: NA
CDR3nt: TGCGCCAGCCGTGAGGGGGGCTGGGAGACCCAGTACTTC
CDR3aa: CASREGGWETQYF

j_gene: TRBJ1-5
v_gene: TRBV6-1
abundance: NA
len: 13
d_gene: NA
CDR3nt: TGTGCCAGCAGTGAAGGAGCCCGCCAGCCCCAGCATTTT
CDR3aa: CASSEGARQPQHF

j_gene: TRBJ2-3
v_gene: TRBV18
abundance: NA
len: 15
d_gene: NA
CDR3nt: TGTGCCAGCTCACCGAGACAATCGAGCACAGATACGCAGTATTTT
CDR3aa: CASSPRQSSTDTQYF

j_gene: TRBJ2-7
v_gene: TRBV9
abundance: NA
len: 17
d_gene: TRBD2
CDR3nt: TGTGCCAGCAGCGTAGGTCGGACTAGCGGGAGAGCGTACGAGCAGTACTTC
CDR3aa: CASSVGRTSGRAYEQYF

j_gene: TRBJ2-7
v_gene: TRBV28
abundance: NA
len: 15
d_gene: TRBD1
CDR3nt: TGTGCCAGCAGTTTAGCCGGACAGGTTTACTACGAGCAGTACTTC
CDR3aa: CASSLAGQVYYEQYF

j_gene: TRBJ2-7
v_gene: TRBV6-6
abundance: NA
len: 11
d_gene: NA
CDR3nt: TGTGCCAGCAGTACGGGTAGCGGGCAGTACTTC
CDR3aa: CASSTGSGQYF

j_gene: TRBJ2-7
v_gene: TRBV6-1
abundance: few
len: 16
d_gene: NA
CDR3nt: TGTGCCAGCAGTGAAGCGCCAACGGGAGCGGAGTACGAGCAGTACTTC
CDR3aa: CASSEAPTGAEYEQYF

j_gene: TRBJ1-2
v_gene: TRBV6-6
abundance: NA
len: 11
d_gene: NA
CDR3nt: TGTGCCAGCAGTACAGAGTTCGGCTACACCTTC
CDR3aa: CASSTEFGYTF

j_gene: TRBJ2-4
v_gene: TRBV11-2
abundance: NA
len: 14
d_gene: TRBD1
CDR3nt: TGTGCCAGCAGCTTCGGACAGGGCGAATCCATTCAGTACTTC
CDR3aa: CASSFGQGESIQYF

j_gene: TRBJ2-3
v_gene: TRBV9
abundance: NA
len: 14
d_gene: NA
CDR3nt: TGTGCCAGCAGCCCGATTGAGGTCTCAGATACGCAGTATTTT
CDR3aa: CASSPIEVSDTQYF

j_gene: TRBJ1-2
v_gene: TRBV7-8
abundance: NA
len: 15
d_gene: NA
CDR3nt: TGTGCCAGCAGCTTAGTTACAGGGATCAACTATGGCTACACCTTC
CDR3aa: CASSLVTGINYGYTF

j_gene: TRBJ2-3
v_gene: TRBV7-9
abundance: NA
len: 17
d_gene: TRBD2
CDR3nt: TGTGCCAGCAGCTTAGGGCCGGGACTAGCGGGAGCAGATACGCAGTATTTT
CDR3aa: CASSLGPGLAGADTQYF

j_gene: TRBJ2-4
v_gene: TRBV11-2
abundance: NA
len: 15
d_gene: NA
CDR3nt: TGTGCCAGCAGCCCTAGTGCTCTATCCCAAAACATTCAGTACTTC
CDR3aa: CASSPSALSQNIQYF

j_gene: TRBJ2-3
v_gene: TRBV29-1
abundance: once
len: 11
d_gene: TRBD2
CDR3nt: TGCAGCGCCTCACGGGGGGTTCGGCAGTATTTT
CDR3aa: CSASRGVRQYF

j_gene: TRBJ1-2
v_gene: TRBV5-6
abundance: NA
len: 14
d_gene: NA
CDR3nt: TGTGCCAGCAGCTTGCCCCAGACTGCTTATGGCTACACCTTC
CDR3aa: CASSLPQTAYGYTF

j_gene: TRBJ2-7
v_gene: TRBV2
abundance: once
len: 14
d_gene: TRBD1
CDR3nt: TGTGCCAGCAGGCCTCAGACAGGGGGCGTCGAGCAGTACTTC
CDR3aa: CASRPQTGGVEQYF

j_gene: TRBJ2-7
v_gene: TRBV30
abundance: NA
len: 11
d_gene: NA
CDR3nt: TGTGCCTGGAGTAACAGGGCCGAGCAGTACTTC
CDR3aa: CAWSNRAEQYF

j_gene: TRBJ1-5
v_gene: TRBV6-1
abundance: once
len: 15
d_gene: NA
CDR3nt: TGTGCCAGCAGCGAAGAACAGAGTCGTGATCAGCCCCAGCATTTT
CDR3aa: CASSEEQSRDQPQHF

j_gene: TRBJ1-2
v_gene: TRBV29-1
abundance: NA
len: 13
d_gene: NA
CDR3nt: TGCAGCTCCCAAGGGGACACCGTCTATGGCTACACCTTC
CDR3aa: CSSQGDTVYGYTF

j_gene: TRBJ2-1
v_gene: TRBV7-2
abundance: once
len: 15
d_gene: NA
CDR3nt: TGTGCCAGCAAACACGGGGCAGGGGCGTACAATGAGCAGTTCTTC
CDR3aa: CASKHGAGAYNEQFF

j_gene: TRBJ1-2
v_gene: TRBV6-5
abundance: NA
len: 13
d_gene: TRBD1
CDR3nt: TGTGCCAGCAGTCGAGGACAGGTAGATGGCTACACCTTC
CDR3aa: CASSRGQVDGYTF

j_gene: TRBJ2-1
v_gene: TRBV10-3
abundance: many
len: 11
d_gene: NA
CDR3nt: TGTGCCATCAGCCTCGGCAATGAGCAGTTCTTC
CDR3aa: CAISLGNEQFF

j_gene: TRBJ2-1
v_gene: TRBV29-1
abundance: NA
len: 14
d_gene: TRBD2
CDR3nt: TGCAGCGCCCCGGGACTAGCGCCTCCTTCGGAGCAGTTCTTC
CDR3aa: CSAPGLAPPSEQFF

j_gene: TRBJ2-1
v_gene: TRBV7-6
abundance: NA
len: 15
d_gene: NA
CDR3nt: TGTGCCAGCAGCTTAAGGGTGGGACTTAACAATGAGCAGTTCTTC
CDR3aa: CASSLRVGLNNEQFF

j_gene: TRBJ2-1
v_gene: TRBV24-1
abundance: NA
len: 13
d_gene: TRBD1
CDR3nt: TGTGCCACCCGGGACAGGGGGCTCAATGAGCAGTTCTTC
CDR3aa: CATRDRGLNEQFF

j_gene: TRBJ2-2
v_gene: TRBV19
abundance: NA
len: 13
d_gene: TRBD1
CDR3nt: TGTGCCAGTCCGGACAGGGTCACCGGGGAGCTGTTTTTT
CDR3aa: CASPDRVTGELFF

j_gene: TRBJ2-2
v_gene: TRBV7-6
abundance: once
len: 15
d_gene: NA
CDR3nt: TGTGCCAGCAGCTTACGGCAGGCGAACACCGGGGAGCTGTTTTTT
CDR3aa: CASSLRQANTGELFF

j_gene: TRBJ2-5
v_gene: TRBV14
abundance: NA
len: 15
d_gene: NA
CDR3nt: TGTGCCAGCAGCCAAGTCGTTGCTCGGCAAGAGACCCAGTACTTC
CDR3aa: CASSQVVARQETQYF

j_gene: TRBJ2-3
v_gene: TRBV5-1
abundance: NA
len: 16
d_gene: NA
CDR3nt: TGCGCCAGCAGCCCCCGACCCGGACAGAGCACAGATACGCAGTATTTT
CDR3aa: CASSPRPGQSTDTQYF

j_gene: TRBJ2-3
v_gene: TRBV9
abundance: NA
len: 17
d_gene: NA
CDR3nt: TGTGCCAGCAGCGTAGTCCCCTCGGACATTAGCACAGATACGCAGTATTTT
CDR3aa: CASSVVPSDISTDTQYF

j_gene: TRBJ2-7
v_gene: TRBV5-6
abundance: NA
len: 13
d_gene: NA
CDR3nt: TGTGCCAGCAGCTTGCTCGGTACCTACGAGCAGTACTTC
CDR3aa: CASSLLGTYEQYF

j_gene: TRBJ2-1
v_gene: TRBV2
abundance: NA
len: 14
d_gene: TRBD2
CDR3nt: TGTGCCAGCACATATAGCGGGAAAATGAATGAGCAGTTCTTC
CDR3aa: CASTYSGKMNEQFF

j_gene: TRBJ2-2
v_gene: TRBV19
abundance: NA
len: 12
d_gene: NA
CDR3nt: TGTGCCAGTACCCGAGGGGGCGGGGAGCTGTTTTTT
CDR3aa: CASTRGGGELFF

j_gene: TRBJ2-6
v_gene: TRBV10-2
abundance: NA
len: 18
d_gene: NA
CDR3nt: TGCGCCAGCAAAGAACCGGGATCCACCGCCTCTGGGGCCAACGTCCTGACTTTC
CDR3aa: CASKEPGSTASGANVLTF

j_gene: TRBJ2-2
v_gene: TRBV28
abundance: NA
len: 14
d_gene: NA
CDR3nt: TGTGCCAGCAGTTCAGGGAAGTACACCGGGGAGCTGTTTTTT
CDR3aa: CASSSGKYTGELFF

j_gene: TRBJ2-1
v_gene: TRBV4-3
abundance: once
len: 17
d_gene: TRBD2
CDR3nt: TGCGCCAGCAGCCGGGTTTCGGGACTAGCGGGAGTGGATGAGCAGTTCTTC
CDR3aa: CASSRVSGLAGVDEQFF

j_gene: TRBJ1-6
v_gene: TRBV23-1
abundance: NA
len: 16
d_gene: TRBD1
CDR3nt: TGCGCCAGCAGTCACCGACCGACAGGGTCGGGATCACCCCTCCACTTT
CDR3aa: CASSHRPTGSGSPLHF

j_gene: TRBJ1-1
v_gene: TRBV5-1
abundance: NA
len: 14
d_gene: NA
CDR3nt: TGCGCCAGCAGCTTGGGTCAGGGTGGCACTGAAGCTTTCTTT
CDR3aa: CASSLGQGGTEAFF

j_gene: TRBJ1-1
v_gene: TRBV9
abundance: NA
len: 14
d_gene: NA
CDR3nt: TGTGCCAGCAGCGTAGGCGGAGCGAACACTGAAGCTTTCTTT
CDR3aa: CASSVGGANTEAFF

j_gene: TRBJ2-1
v_gene: TRBV30
abundance: NA
len: 11
d_gene: NA
CDR3nt: TGTGCCTGGAGCTCGGACTGGAAGCAGTTCTTC
CDR3aa: CAWSSDWKQFF

j_gene: TRBJ2-4
v_gene: TRBV3-1/TRBV3-2
abundance: once
len: 16
d_gene: TRBD2
CDR3nt: TGTGCCAGCAGCCAAGTTAGCGGGATAGCCAAAAACATTCAGTACTTC
CDR3aa: CASSQVSGIAKNIQYF

j_gene: TRBJ2-6
v_gene: TRBV24-1
abundance: NA
len: 13
d_gene: TRBD1
CDR3nt: TGTGCCACCAGTGATTCCGGACAGGGGCTCCCCACTTTC
CDR3aa: CATSDSGQGLPTF

j_gene: TRBJ2-5
v_gene: TRBV7-6
abundance: NA
len: 17
d_gene: TRBD2
CDR3nt: TGTGCCAGCAGCTTAGGCCCGGGCACTAGCGGACAAGAGACCCAGTACTTC
CDR3aa: CASSLGPGTSGQETQYF

j_gene: TRBJ2-3
v_gene: TRBV9
abundance: once
len: 16
d_gene: NA
CDR3nt: TGTGCCAGCAGCGTAGGATCGGCGGGGAGCACAGATACGCAGTATTTT
CDR3aa: CASSVGSAGSTDTQYF

j_gene: TRBJ2-1
v_gene: TRBV7-3
abundance: many
len: 18
d_gene: TRBD2
CDR3nt: TGTGCCAGCAGCCCCGCAGGAGCGCGGACTAGCTCCTACAATGAGCAGTTCTTC
CDR3aa: CASSPAGARTSSYNEQFF

j_gene: TRBJ2-1
v_gene: TRBV27
abundance: NA
len: 13
d_gene: TRBD1
CDR3nt: TGTGCCAGCAGTCTTAGACAGGGGTATGAGCAGTTCTTC
CDR3aa: CASSLRQGYEQFF